The following is a T cell receptor beta chain sequence with its context. Its recognized antigen is unknown. Within one base of it there is no much larger clone, and no base qualities were kept. These data originate in a study of blood T cell repertoires in COVID-19 (dated by TCRdb to about 2020). Regarding the research as a whole: The collaborator samples originated in the United States, Italy and Spain and spanned the acute and convalescent phases of COVID-19. The dataset comprised deeply sampled blood TCRbeta repertoires from subjects exposed to, actively infected with, or recovered from COVID-19. Nearly every sample came with metadata listing a de-identified subject ID, COVID-19 status, age in years and sex. The prospective study material was composed of cDNA or gDNA derived from T cells, B-cell-depleted T cells, or PBMCs. The samples were drawn from two sources: the first 160 participants of the ongoing ImmuneRACE study, and over 1,000 subjects contributed by 6 global collaborators. The repertoires were released in a freely available public database intended as a resource for research on the immune response to SARS-CoV-2. Where available, HLA class I and class II types were obtained from metadata supplied by the sample provider rather than from assay-based typing. General findings and caveats noted by the study authors: Clinical and demographic metadata were provided uncurated, with the amount varying by source and participant.

The CDR3 measures 15 amino acids from cysteine to phenylalanine. Only the CDR3 DNA stays, 45 bases, in frame from base 1. Trimming removed 1 base from V and 6 bases from J, leaving 12 bases between the germline ends. CDR1 and CDR2 (SGHTA, FQGNSA) derive from the germline V gene. TCRbeta CDR3 regions were amplified from genomic DNA using the immunoSEQ Assay, a bias-controlled multiplex PCR. Turning to the authors' computational methods: The number of nucleated cells in each sample was estimated by amplification of reference gene primers within the assay. To quantify the absolute abundance of each unique TCRbeta CDR3 rearrangement, sequence reads were collapsed and filtered. For each sample, productive Simpson clonality was calculated as the square root of Simpson's diversity index across productive rearrangements. In its TCRdb copy, this immuneACCESS table keeps in-frame sequences only and misses some clones. Where compared with another copy, unresolved V genes explain less than half of these, and the others have no known cause. V, J and clone size were drawn from that table, and D and trimming were deduced from the DNA. The sample table records about 330,000 clones; about 92% of these occur just once. In total, the top ten clones hold less than 20% of the sample.

In the prospective study, participants were roughly 18 to 100 years old, resided in approximately 25 geographic areas of the United States, and were enrolled through a virtual design. In the prospective study, cohorts were assigned on the basis of participant-reported clinical history obtained from a screening survey and a study questionnaire. Recovered participants in ImmuneRACE Cohort 3 were defined as having two consecutive negative NP/OP PCR tests, clearance from a healthcare professional, or resolution of symptoms. In the prospective study, whole blood, serum and a nasopharyngeal or oropharyngeal swab were collected from each participant by mobile phlebotomists. Prospective study participants could optionally give additional blood draws and questionnaires over an approximately two-month period. Prospective study blood samples were shipped either frozen or at room temperature before DNA extraction.

Input material: PBMCs or T cells enriched from blood (not recorded which). The origin of this receptor is a woman in her twenties or thirties who had recovered from COVID-19. The chain couples TRBV7-2 to TRBJ1-4; D gene: possibly TRBD1, on 5 matching bases. The CDR3 is CASSLGAGRDEKLFF. The DNA reads as follows: TGTGCCAGCAGCTTAGGGGCAGGGAGGGATGAAAAACTGTTTTTT.